The present TCR beta chain was sequenced within a study of blood T cell repertoires in COVID-19. The overall study: The cDNA or gDNA used as material had been derived from T cells, B-cell-depleted T cells, or PBMCs.

Source study methods: Using reference gene primer amplification, nucleated cell counts were estimated. The table came from immunoSEQ multiplex PCR; TCRdb's copy has only in-frame clones and leaves some out. D and trimming come from the DNA, and the V and J calls and clone size come from that table. Here the sample spans under 300,000 clones, roughly 81% being singletons. This clone was seen a single time. The CDR3 runs to 14 residues. The V end lost 5 bases, the J end lost 3 bases, and 11 bases lay between the germline ends. From germline, CDR1 is PRHDT and CDR2 FYEKMQ (reference sequence). The sample taken for sequencing was peripheral blood. The chain links TRBV13 to TRBJ1-3; TRBD1 is a possible D gene (6 bases). The receptor comes from a man aged 50 to 59 with acute or convalescent COVID-19. The chain's CDR3 is CASSQAGVGNTIYF. The CDR3 coding sequence is TGTGCCAGCAGCCAAGCAGGGGTTGGAAACACCATATATTTT.